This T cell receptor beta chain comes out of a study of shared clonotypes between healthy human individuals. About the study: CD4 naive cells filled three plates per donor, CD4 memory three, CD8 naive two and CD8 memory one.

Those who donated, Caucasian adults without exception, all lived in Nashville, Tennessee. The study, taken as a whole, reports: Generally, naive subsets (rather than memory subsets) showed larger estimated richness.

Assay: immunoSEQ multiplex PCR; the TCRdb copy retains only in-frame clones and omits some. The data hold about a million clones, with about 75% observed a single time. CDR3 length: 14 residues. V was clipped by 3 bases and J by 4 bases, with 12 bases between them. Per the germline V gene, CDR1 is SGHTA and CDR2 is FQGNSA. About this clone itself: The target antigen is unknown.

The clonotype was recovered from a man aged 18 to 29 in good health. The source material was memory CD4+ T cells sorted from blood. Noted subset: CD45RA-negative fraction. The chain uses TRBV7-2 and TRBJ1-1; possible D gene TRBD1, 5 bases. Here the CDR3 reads CASSFQGLSTEAFF. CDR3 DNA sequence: TGTGCCAGCAGCTTCCAGGGACTAAGCACTGAAGCTTTCTTT.